This TCR beta chain was recorded in a study of blood T cell repertoires in COVID-19. Whole-study context: Samples taken during acute and convalescent COVID-19 were collected in the United States, Italy and Spain. The cDNA or gDNA used as material had been derived from T cells, B-cell-depleted T cells, or PBMCs.

Using immunoSEQ multiplex PCR, the repertoire was profiled, and TCRdb retains in-frame clones only, with some absent. The table has 200,000 or so clones, approximately 86% seen once. The V segment lost 4 bases and the J segment 12 bases; nucleotides outside the gene matches: 5. The CDR3 consists of 12 residues. CDR1 is KGHSH and CDR2 is LQKENI in the germline V gene. The sequence was obtained from a man between 70 and 80 years old with active or convalescent COVID-19. The J gene is TRBJ2-4, the V gene TRBV18, with 8 bases aligning to TRBD1. Sample: peripheral blood. The CDR3 protein is CASSQGTGPQYF. The CDR3 bases are TGTGCCAGCTCACAAGGGACAGGCCCTCAGTACTTC.